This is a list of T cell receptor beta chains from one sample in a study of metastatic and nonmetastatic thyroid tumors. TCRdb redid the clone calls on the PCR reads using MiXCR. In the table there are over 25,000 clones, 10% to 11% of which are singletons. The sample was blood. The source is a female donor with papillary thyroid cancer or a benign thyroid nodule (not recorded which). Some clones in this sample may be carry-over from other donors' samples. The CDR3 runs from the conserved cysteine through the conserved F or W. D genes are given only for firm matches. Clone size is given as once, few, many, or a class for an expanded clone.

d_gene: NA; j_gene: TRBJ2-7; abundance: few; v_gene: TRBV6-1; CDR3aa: CASSRDTYEQYF; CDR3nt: TGTGCCAGCAGTCGGGACACCTACGAGCAGTACTTC
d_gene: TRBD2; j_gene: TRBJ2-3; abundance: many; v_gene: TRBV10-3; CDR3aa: CAISGLAGARGSTDTQYF; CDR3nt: TGTGCCATCAGTGGACTAGCGGGAGCCCGGGGGAGCACAGATACGCAGTATTTT
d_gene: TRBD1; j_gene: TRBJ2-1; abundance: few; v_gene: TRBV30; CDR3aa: CAWSLGQSPYNEQFF; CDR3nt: TGTGCCTGGAGTCTGGGACAGTCCCCCTACAATGAGCAGTTCTTC
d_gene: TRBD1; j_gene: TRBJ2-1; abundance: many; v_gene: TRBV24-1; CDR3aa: CATSETGGGFQEQFF; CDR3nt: TGTGCCACCAGTGAAACAGGGGGAGGTTTTCAGGAGCAGTTCTTC
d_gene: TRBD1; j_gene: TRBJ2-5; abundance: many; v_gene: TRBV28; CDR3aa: CASSLWTGAAQETQYF; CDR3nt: TGTGCCAGCAGTCTCTGGACAGGGGCTGCACAAGAGACCCAGTACTTC
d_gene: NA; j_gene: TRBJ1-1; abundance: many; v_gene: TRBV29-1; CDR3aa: CSGRRLGNTEAFF; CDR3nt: TGCAGCGGCAGACGGTTGGGGAACACTGAAGCTTTCTTT
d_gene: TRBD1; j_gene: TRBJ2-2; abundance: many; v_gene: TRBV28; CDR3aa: CASSFLGQGTDGELFF; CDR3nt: TGTGCCAGCAGTTTCCTCGGACAGGGGACGGACGGGGAGCTGTTTTTT
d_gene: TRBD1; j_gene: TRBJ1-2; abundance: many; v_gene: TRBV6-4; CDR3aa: CASSDSTGGGYTF; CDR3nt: TGTGCCAGCAGTGACTCGACAGGGGGTGGCTACACCTTC
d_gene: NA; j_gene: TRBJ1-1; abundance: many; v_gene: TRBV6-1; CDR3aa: CAGSLDGNTEAFF; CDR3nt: TGTGCCGGCAGTCTGGACGGAAACACTGAAGCTTTCTTT
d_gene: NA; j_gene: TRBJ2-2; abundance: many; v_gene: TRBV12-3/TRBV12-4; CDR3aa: CASSLALVIGELFF; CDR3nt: TGTGCCAGCAGTTTAGCGCTGGTCATTGGGGAGCTGTTTTTT
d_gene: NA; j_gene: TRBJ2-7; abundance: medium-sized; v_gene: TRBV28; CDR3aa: CASSPQGYEQYF; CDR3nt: TGTGCCAGCAGTCCGCAGGGCTACGAGCAGTACTTC
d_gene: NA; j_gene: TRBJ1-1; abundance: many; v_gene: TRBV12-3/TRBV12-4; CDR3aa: CASSAREGGTEAFF; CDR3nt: TGTGCCAGCAGTGCCAGGGAAGGGGGCACTGAAGCTTTCTTT
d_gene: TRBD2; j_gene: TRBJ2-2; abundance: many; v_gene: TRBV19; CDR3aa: CASSIFSRAGKAGELFF; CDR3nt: TGTGCCAGTAGTATTTTTAGCCGAGCGGGAAAAGCCGGGGAGCTGTTTTTT
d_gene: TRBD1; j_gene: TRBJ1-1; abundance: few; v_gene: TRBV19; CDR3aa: CASSGQGRTEAFF; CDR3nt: TGTGCCAGTAGCGGACAGGGCAGAACTGAAGCTTTCTTT
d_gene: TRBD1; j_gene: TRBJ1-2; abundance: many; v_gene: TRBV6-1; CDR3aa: CASSFTQGAQTGYTF; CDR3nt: TGTGCCAGCAGTTTCACACAGGGGGCGCAGACCGGCTACACCTTC
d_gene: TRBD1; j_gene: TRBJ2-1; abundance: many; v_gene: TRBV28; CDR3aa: CASSLSPGQGSDEQFF; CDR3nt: TGTGCCAGCAGTTTATCCCCGGGACAGGGCTCGGATGAGCAGTTCTTC
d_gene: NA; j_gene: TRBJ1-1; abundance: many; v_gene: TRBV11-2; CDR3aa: CASSFPPEAWAEAFF; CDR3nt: TGTGCCAGCAGCTTCCCACCGGAGGCATGGGCTGAAGCTTTCTTT
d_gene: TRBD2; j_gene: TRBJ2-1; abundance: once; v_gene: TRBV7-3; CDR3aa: CASSLVAGAYNEQFF; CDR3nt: TGTGCCAGCAGCTTAGTAGCGGGGGCCTACAATGAGCAGTTCTTC